These 24 T cell receptor beta chains came from one sample sequenced in a study of T-cell memory formation after mild COVID-19. Each CDR3 protein gets one entry after TCRdb re-called the 5' RACE reads with MiXCR. The table lists 200,000 to 250,000 distinct CDR3 sequences, more than 8% of them singletons. Sequencing was done on a sample of PBMCs or a T cell subset sorted from them (not recorded which). Every receptor here comes from a young man who had mild COVID-19 (a few samples of this study predate the infection). Cell type and time point are not known.

J is TRBJ1-2 and V is TRBV2, with a weak D call TRBD1 (5 bases). The CDR3 is 15 residues long. The ends were cut back, 2 bases at V and 3 bases at J, with 13 bases in the middle. Germline V gene lookup returns CDR1 SNHLY and CDR2 FYNNEI. The CDR3 sequence is CASSERGQGYYGYTF. The CDR3 region has the DNA TGTGCCAGCAGTGAACGGGGCCAGGGCTACTATGGCTACACCTTC.

The chain couples TRBV5-1 to TRBJ2-2, with D perhaps TRBD1 or TRBD2 (6 bases each). Looked up from germline, CDR1 is SGHRS and CDR2 is YFSETQ. The CDR3 covers 14 residues. V gave up 2 bases and J gave up 3 bases, with 8 bases separating them. CDR3 nucleotides: TGCGCCAGCAGCTTCGGGGGCTACACCGGGGAGCTGTTTTTT. Amino acids: CASSFGGYTGELFF.

This clonotype was seen only a few times. The chain carries TRBV24-1 and TRBJ2-1, with D perhaps TRBD1 (6 bases). This CDR3 spans 12 amino acids. V lost 5 bases and J 11 bases, leaving 12 bases between the germline ends. From germline, CDR1 is KGHDR and CDR2 SFDVKD. CDR3 residues: CATSGQDSQQFF. CDR3 nucleotides: TGTGCCACCAGTGGCCAGGACAGCCAGCAGTTCTTC.

About this clonotype: It may be a read error: a sequence one base away is much more abundant. The CDR3 loop reads CASIQDREGRASGELFF. The CDR3 bases are TGCGCCAGCATCCAAGATAGAGAGGGGAGGGCGAGCGGGGAGCTGTTTTTT. This chain links TRBV4-3 with TRBJ2-2; 7 positions match TRBD2. The CDR3 runs to 17 residues. Germline V gene lookup returns CDR1 LGHNA and CDR2 YSLEER.

The rearrangement joins TRBV24-1 to TRBJ2-1, with D perhaps matching TRBD2 (6 bases). Germline V gene data show CDR1 as KGHDR and CDR2 as SFDVKD. The V end lost 3 bases, the J end lost 7 bases, and 12 bases lay between the germline ends. The CDR3 has 14 amino acids. The CDR3 DNA follows: TGTGCCACCAGTGATCCTTGGAGGGGTAATGAGCAGTTCTTC. Translating it yields CATSDPWRGNEQFF.

J is TRBJ1-5 and V is TRBV4-1; a possible D gene is TRBD1 (5 bases). This CDR3 has 15 amino acids. Trimming took off 1 base at V and 9 bases at J, with 16 bases between the two ends. Germline lookup yields CDR1 MGHRA and CDR2 YSYEKL. CDR3 sequence: CASSQGQGVARPQHF. DNA for the CDR3: TGCGCCAGCAGCCAAGGTCAAGGGGTAGCAAGGCCCCAGCATTTT.

The CDR3: CASHSVSPSAGELFF. The CDR3 bases are TGTGCCAGCCACTCTGTCTCACCGTCAGCCGGGGAGCTGTTTTTT. The chain joins TRBV2 to TRBJ2-2; D gene ambiguous. The V gene's germline CDR1 is SNHLY and CDR2 FYNNEI. This CDR3 is 15 amino acids long. Trimming took off 8 bases at V and 6 bases at J, with 19 bases between the two ends.

This chain links TRBV12-3 or TRBV12-4 with TRBJ1-4, with no clear D. This CDR3 is built from 15 residues. The germline V and J ends were trimmed by 5 bases and 3 bases, with 13 bases remaining between them. CDR3 region: CASSRRQTANEKLFF. CDR3 bases: TGTGCCAGCAGTCGCCGCCAGACCGCTAATGAAAAACTGTTTTTT.

The genes are TRBV19 and TRBJ2-1; D call uncertain. Germline CDR1 is LNHDA and CDR2 is SQIVND (reference sequence). Trimming removed 3 bases from V and 7 bases from J, with 7 bases in between. This CDR3 has 12 residues. The CDR3 here is CASSIPPNEQFF. CDR3 sequence (DNA): TGTGCCAGTAGTATTCCCCCGAATGAGCAGTTCTTC.

This clonotype has a single count. V is TRBV5-1 and J is TRBJ2-1; possibly TRBD1 or TRBD2 for D (5 bases each). This CDR3 is 13 amino acids long. Trimming stripped 2 bases from V and 6 bases from J, with 9 bases between. Germline lookup yields CDR1 SGHRS and CDR2 YFSETQ. CDR3 nucleotide sequence: TGCGCCAGCAGCTTCCCGGGGCTCAATGAGCAGTTCTTC. Amino acids: CASSFPGLNEQFF.

This clonotype was seen ten or more times. V is TRBV4-1 and J is TRBJ1-2; the match to TRBD1 covers 10 bases. V lost 4 bases, J lost 5 bases, and 13 bases stayed unmatched. This CDR3 is 17 amino acids long. Germline V gene sequence: CDR1 MGHRA, CDR2 YSYEKL. CDR3 sequence: CASSRRTGGEEPYGYTF. The CDR3 bases are TGCGCCAGCAGCCGACGGACAGGGGGTGAAGAACCATATGGCTACACCTTC.

The rearrangement joins TRBV7-9 to TRBJ1-5; perhaps TRBD1 as D (6 bases). CDR1 SEHNR and CDR2 FQNEAQ come from the germline V gene (reference sequence). This CDR3 comprises 14 residues. Trimming stripped 6 bases from V and 6 bases from J, with 15 bases between. CDR3 DNA sequence: TGTGCCAGCAGTGGGGCGGGGGGCGCTCAGCCCCAGCATTTT. Its protein product is CASSGAGGAQPQHF.

The chain joins TRBV12-3 or TRBV12-4 to TRBJ2-7; D call uncertain. This CDR3 comprises 14 residues. V lost 2 bases and J 3 bases, leaving 11 bases between the germline ends. The DNA of the CDR3 is TGTGCCAGCAGTTTATCGCGACTCAACTACGAGCAGTACTTC. Translating gives CASSLSRLNYEQYF.

This clonotype was observed a handful of times. The chain recombines TRBV6-2 or TRBV6-3 with TRBJ2-3; D is undetermined. Trimming pared 4 bases from V and 7 bases from J, leaving 9 bases between. The CDR3 spans 12 residues. Germline CDR1 MNHEY, CDR2 SVGEGT. The CDR3 reads CASSWGQNTQYF. The CDR3 bases are TGTGCCAGCAGTTGGGGTCAGAATACGCAGTATTTT.

The CDR3 DNA is TGTGCCAGCAGCATGGACACCAACAATCAGCCCCAGCATTTT. Amino acids: CASSMDTNNQPQHF. The V call is TRBV7-9, the J call TRBJ1-5, with D perhaps matching TRBD1 (5 bases). With 5 bases removed from V and 3 bases from J, the gap between germline ends came to 11 bases. This CDR3 comprises 14 residues. Per germline, CDR1 SEHNR and CDR2 FQNEAQ (reference sequence).

The chain couples TRBV4-1 to TRBJ2-7; D not certain. The CDR3 is made up of 13 amino acids. Germline CDR1 is MGHRA and CDR2 is YSYEKL. The V end lost 3 bases, the J end lost 1 base, and 7 bases lay between the germline ends. The CDR3 nucleotides read TGCGCCAGCAGCCACCCCGGGTCCTACGAGCAGTACTTC. Its translation: CASSHPGSYEQYF.

The chain recombines TRBV7-3 with TRBJ2-2; 7 nucleotides match TRBD2. This CDR3 is built from 14 residues. Germline CDR1 SGHTA, CDR2 FQGTGA. V lost 9 bases to trimming and J lost 0 bases; unmatched junction nucleotides: 4. As DNA, the CDR3 is TGTGCCAGTAAGCGGGACGCGAACACCGGGGAGCTGTTTTTT. Translated, it gives CASKRDANTGELFF. The entire variable domain, with the rest obtained from reference TRBV7-3 and TRBJ2-2, is as follows: GAGVSQTPSNKVTEKGKYVELRCDPISGHTALYWYRQSLGQGPEFLIYFQGTGAADDSGLPNDRFFAVRPEGSVSTLKIQRTERGDSAVYLCASKRDANTGELFFGEGSRLTVL.

This clonotype was counted only a few times. The CDR3 spells CASSPNSGTSLGAFF. In nucleotides, the CDR3 is TGTGCCAGCAGCCCAAACAGTGGGACCTCATTAGGAGCTTTCTTT. This sequence joins TRBV9 and TRBJ1-1; a weak D match, TRBD1 (5 bases). Trimming took off 4 bases at V and 10 bases at J, with 23 bases between the two ends. Germline V lookup: CDR1 SGDLS, CDR2 YYNGEE. The CDR3 is 15 amino acids.

This clonotype was counted only a few times. This chain links TRBV4-3 with TRBJ2-3; 7 positions agree with TRBD1. Germline-derived CDR1 and CDR2 are LGHNA and YSLEER. V shed 2 bases and J 5 bases; nucleotides not matched to a gene: 10. The CDR3 has 16 residues. CDR3 in amino acids: CASSQRERGRIDTQYF. In nucleotides, the CDR3 is TGCGCCAGCAGCCAAAGGGAGAGGGGGCGCATAGATACGCAGTATTTT.

This clonotype was picked up a small number of times. The rearrangement uses TRBV9 and TRBJ2-2, with D unresolved. The CDR3 length is 15 residues. Trimming pared 0 bases from V and 1 base from J, leaving 7 bases between. CDR1 is SGDLS and CDR2 is YYNGEE in the germline V gene. DNA for the CDR3: TGTGCCAGCAGCGTAGTCGTCGGGAACACCGGGGAGCTGTTTTTT. Its translation is CASSVVVGNTGELFF.

The rearrangement joins TRBV6-5 to TRBJ1-3; 7 bases agree with TRBD1. In germline, CDR1 is MNHEY, CDR2 SVGAGI. J gave up 0 bases and V 5 bases, and 10 bases lay outside the gene matches. This CDR3 is 17 amino acids long. The CDR3 sequence is CASSPQQGLYSGNTIYF. Here the CDR3 DNA reads TGTGCCAGCAGTCCCCAACAGGGGCTCTACTCTGGAAACACCATATATTTT.

The rearrangement joins TRBV28 to TRBJ1-1; D unresolved. CDR1 and CDR2 from the germline V gene are MDHEN and SYDVKM. Trimming took 3 bases from V and 4 from J, leaving 9 bases between them. This CDR3 contains 13 residues. The chain's CDR3 is CASSFPRPTEAFF. The CDR3 region has the DNA TGTGCCAGCAGTTTTCCCAGGCCCACTGAAGCTTTCTTT.

This clonotype was seen a few times. V usage is TRBV12-3 or TRBV12-4 and J usage is TRBJ1-2; the D gene is possibly TRBD1 (5 bases). This CDR3 comprises 12 residues. Trimming took off 5 bases at V and 7 bases at J, with 11 bases between the two ends. DNA for the CDR3: TGTGCCAGCAGTCCTCCCCAGGGTGGCTACACCTTC. It codes for CASSPPQGGYTF.

The rearrangement uses TRBV6-5 and TRBJ2-5; 9 bases agree with TRBD2. CDR3 length: 15 amino acids. Germline loops: CDR1 MNHEY, CDR2 SVGAGI. The J segment lost 3 bases and the V segment lost 4 bases, leaving 6 bases of the junction unmatched. CDR3 sequence: CASSSSGGREETQYF. CDR3 nucleotide sequence: TGTGCCAGCAGTTCCAGCGGGGGGAGGGAAGAGACCCAGTACTTC.